The 12 T cell receptor beta chains given below trace back to one sample, sequenced in a study of blood T cell repertoires in COVID-19. Some clones are missing from TCRdb's copy, which holds only in-frame ones; the method was immunoSEQ multiplex PCR. In the table there are some 230,000 clones, roughly 85% of which are singletons. The sequencing input was peripheral blood. These receptors originate from a man aged 50 to 59 who had recovered from COVID-19.

About this clone: Additional DNA sequences in this sample encode the identical CDR3. This chain links TRBV29-1 with TRBJ1-5, with D possibly being TRBD1 (6 bases). V dropped 4 bases and J dropped 4 bases, with 14 bases sitting between them. CDR3 size: 14 residues. CDR1 is SQVTM, CDR2 ANQGSEA, per germline. The CDR3 coding sequence is TGCAGCGTTGGGGGCAGGGGTCAAAATCAGCCCCAGCATTTT. Its translation is CSVGGRGQNQPQHF.

Note on this clone: A junction end diverges from the germline sequence, so it may reflect a read error. The V gene is TRBV6-1, the J gene TRBJ2-7, with 7 nucleotides matching TRBD2. The germline V gene has CDR1 MNHNS and CDR2 SASEGT. CDR3 length equals 15 residues. The CDR3, as DNA: TGTGCCAGCAGGGAAGGGACTAACCCCTCCTACGAGCAGTACTTC. Translation gives CASREGTNPSYEQYF.

The chain couples TRBV6-5 to TRBJ2-7; D is perhaps TRBD2 (6 bases). Per germline, CDR1 MNHEY and CDR2 SVGAGI. The CDR3 runs 15 residues. V dropped 6 bases and J dropped 2 bases, with 17 bases sitting between them. The CDR3 nucleotides read TGTGCCAGCAGAGACCCCGGGACTGCTACCTACGAGCAGTACTTC. Translated, it gives CASRDPGTATYEQYF.

The chain uses TRBV18 and TRBJ1-5; the D gene is possibly TRBD1 (6 bases). Germline CDR1 KGHSH, CDR2 LQKENI. The CDR3 length is 16 residues. The ends were cut back, 2 bases at V and 2 bases at J, with 13 bases in the middle. The CDR3 DNA is TGTGCCAGCTCACCAGCGGGGGCGATCGGCAATCAGCCCCAGCATTTT. Protein sequence: CASSPAGAIGNQPQHF.

V and J are TRBV2 and TRBJ1-2; 8 nucleotides match TRBD1. V lost 6 bases, J lost 8 bases, and 8 bases stayed unmatched. This CDR3 has 13 amino acids. Germline loops: CDR1 SNHLY, CDR2 FYNNEI. The CDR3 loop reads CASSPTRGLGYTF. CDR3 nucleotides: TGTGCCAGCAGCCCAACCAGGGGGCTAGGCTACACCTTC.

The gene calls are TRBV6-5 and TRBJ2-7, with 8 bases aligning to TRBD2. The germline V gene has CDR1 MNHEY and CDR2 SVGAGI. The ends lost 0 bases at V and 2 bases at J; junction bases unmatched: 3. This CDR3 spans 15 amino acids. CDR3 residues: CASSYSTSGAYEQYF. As DNA, the CDR3 is TGTGCCAGCAGTTACTCTACTAGCGGAGCCTACGAGCAGTACTTC.

This chain joins TRBV28 and TRBJ2-3; 12 bases agree with TRBD2. There are 18 residues in the CDR3. Germline lookup yields CDR1 MDHEN and CDR2 SYDVKM. V trimming: 4 bases; J trimming: 1 base; junction bases outside the gene matches: 9. As DNA, the CDR3 is TGTGCCAGCAGTTCCCCCCTACTAGCGGGAGGAGGCACAGATACGCAGTATTTT. Residues: CASSSPLLAGGGTDTQYF.

The chain combines TRBV6-6 with TRBJ2-7; TRBD1 agrees at 8 bases. CDR1 is MNHNY and CDR2 is SVGAGI in the germline V gene (reference sequence). The length of the CDR3 is 19 residues. With V trimmed by 5 bases and J by 7 bases, 25 bases remained unmatched. For the CDR3, the DNA is TGTGCCAGCAGTCCAGGACAGGGTGGTAGATGGCGACCCCGGGGGGAGCAGTACTTC. It translates to CASSPGQGGRWRPRGEQYF.

This clone has more than one count but fewer than ten. The rearrangement links TRBV20-1 to TRBJ1-1; D is ambiguous. The CDR3 covers 12 residues. CDR1 DFQATT and CDR2 SNEGSKA come from the germline V gene (reference sequence). V was shortened by 3 bases and J by 7 bases, with 12 bases between the two germline ends. CDR3 loop: CSASKQTLEAFF. In nucleotides, the CDR3 is TGCAGTGCTAGTAAACAGACCCTTGAAGCTTTCTTT.

V gene TRBV6-2 or TRBV6-3 combines with J gene TRBJ2-1; 12 nucleotides match TRBD2. V was pared by 5 bases and J by 1 base, with 9 bases of the junction left unmatched. The CDR3 totals 18 residues. CDR1 and CDR2 from the germline V gene are MNHEY and SVGEGT. CDR3 nucleotide sequence: TGTGCCAGCAGTCTGACTAGCGGGAGCCCCACATCCTACAATGAGCAGTTCTTC. Translation: CASSLTSGSPTSYNEQFF.

V is TRBV18 and J is TRBJ1-1; possible D gene TRBD1, 5 bases. Germline-derived CDR1 and CDR2 are KGHSH and LQKENI. The CDR3 runs to 13 residues. With 5 bases removed from V and 0 bases from J, the gap between germline ends came to 7 bases. CDR3 bases: TGTGCCAGCTCAACAGGCTTGAACACTGAAGCTTTCTTT. Protein product: CASSTGLNTEAFF.

The chain carries TRBV4-2 and TRBJ1-5, with TRBD1 matching over 7 bases. The CDR3 sequence is 17 residues long. The junction had 14 bases not matched to a gene; V was cut back by 3 bases and J by 6 bases. Germline CDR1 is LGHNA and CDR2 is YNFKEQ. The CDR3 DNA follows: TGTGCCAGCAGCCACAGGGACAGTCCCGGCGAAGGTCAGCCCCAGCATTTT. Its translation is CASSHRDSPGEGQPQHF.